Listed below are T cell receptor beta chains from one sample, sequenced in a study of blood T cell repertoires in COVID-19. TCRdb's table, derived via immunoSEQ multiplex PCR, lists solely in-frame clones and lacks some. This table has around 250,000 clones, more than 80% appearing once. Source material: PBMCs or T cells enriched from blood (not recorded which). The origin of the receptors is a woman aged 25 to 39 with acute COVID-19. The CDR3 runs from the conserved cysteine through the conserved F or W. D genes are given only for firm matches. Clone size, where shown, is once, few, many, or a class for clones that have expanded.

clone size,D gene,J gene,V gene,CDR3 DNA,CDR3 protein
once,TRBD1,TRBJ2-3,TRBV28,TGTGCCAGCAGTTTATCAGTGTTCCGGGACAGCCATGCAGATACGCAGTATTTT,CASSLSVFRDSHADTQYF
NA,TRBD1,TRBJ1-1,TRBV27,TGTGCCAGCCGATCAGGGGGCGACGTATTGAACACTGAAGCTTTCTTT,CASRSGGDVLNTEAFF
NA,TRBD1,TRBJ2-5,TRBV30,TGTGCCTGCCGATCGGGACAGAAAGAGACCCAGTACTTC,CACRSGQKETQYF
NA,TRBD1,TRBJ2-1,TRBV7-9,TGTGCCAGCAGCGGCATTTGGGACAGGTCCTACAATGAGCAGTTCTTC,CASSGIWDRSYNEQFF
NA,NA,TRBJ2-3,TRBV12-3/TRBV12-4,TGTGCCAGCAGTTCTGAGGGTAGCGAGCAGTATTTT,CASSSEGSEQYF
NA,TRBD1,TRBJ2-3,TRBV5-1,TGCGCCAGCAGCTTGGGGACAGGAGCAGCCACAGATACGCAGTATTTT,CASSLGTGAATDTQYF
NA,TRBD2,TRBJ2-3,TRBV7-3,TGTGCCAGCAGCTTAAGCTCTAGCGGAGACACAGATACGCAGTATTTT,CASSLSSSGDTDTQYF
NA,TRBD1,TRBJ2-1,TRBV7-2,TGTGCCAGCAGCTTGGGGGGACAGGGGCCTTTCTCCTACAATGAGCAGTTCTTC,CASSLGGQGPFSYNEQFF
NA,NA,TRBJ2-1,TRBV27,TGTGCCAGCAGTTTCCTGTCCGGGAGCTCCTACAATGAGCAGTTCTTC,CASSFLSGSSYNEQFF
NA,NA,TRBJ1-1,TRBV24-1,TGTGCCACCAGTGCCTGGGGGAGGGAAGCTTTCTTT,CATSAWGREAFF
NA,TRBD2,TRBJ2-1,TRBV5-1,TGCGCCAGCAGCTCCCGAACGGACAGCGGGAGTTTGGGTGAGCAGTTCTTC,CASSSRTDSGSLGEQFF
NA,NA,TRBJ1-1,TRBV5-6,TGTGCCAGCATCGGGTCCCAGGGGAACACTGAAGCTTTCTTT,CASIGSQGNTEAFF
NA,TRBD1,TRBJ2-7,TRBV24-1,TGTGCCACCGGGGGGGGTCCCGGTTACGGGACAGGGTCCTACGAGCAGTACTTC,CATGGGPGYGTGSYEQYF
NA,NA,TRBJ2-1,TRBV5-1,TGCGCCAGCAGTTCGATGGGGCTAGGGGGAAGCAATGAGCAGTTCTTC,CASSSMGLGGSNEQFF
NA,NA,TRBJ2-3,TRBV13,TGTGCCAGCGGACAGAGAAGTACAGATACGCAGTATTTT,CASGQRSTDTQYF
few,NA,TRBJ1-4,TRBV28,TGTGCCAGCAGTTTAGCTGGAGATGAAAAACTGTTTTTT,CASSLAGDEKLFF
once,NA,TRBJ1-3,TRBV11-2,TGTGCCAGCAGCTTAGGGCAGTCCAGGGACACCATATATTTT,CASSLGQSRDTIYF
NA,NA,TRBJ1-4,TRBV15,TGTGCCACCAGCAGAGATACGGACAGTAATGAAAAACTGTTTTTT,CATSRDTDSNEKLFF
NA,TRBD2,TRBJ2-1,TRBV12-5,TGTGCTAGTACCTGGGGGACTAGCGGGAGTGATGAGCAGTTCTTC,CASTWGTSGSDEQFF
NA,NA,TRBJ1-1,TRBV3-1/TRBV3-2,TGTGCCAGCAGCGGCCCGGGACAAACCGTTTCTTTCTTT,CASSGPGQTVSFF
NA,TRBD2,TRBJ2-7,TRBV4-1,TGCGCCAGCAGCCAAGTGAGTGGGACTATATCCTACGAGCAGTACTTC,CASSQVSGTISYEQYF
NA,NA,TRBJ2-1,TRBV10-2,TGCGCCAGCAGTGTTGATGGGAGCCCCTACAATGAGCAGTTCTTC,CASSVDGSPYNEQFF
NA,TRBD1,TRBJ1-2,TRBV6-5,TGTGCCAGCAGTTACTCCTCGGACAGGGATGGCTACACCTTC,CASSYSSDRDGYTF
NA,TRBD1,TRBJ2-5,TRBV2,TGTGCCAGCAAGCAGGGGGCCAGGGAGACCCAGTACTTC,CASKQGARETQYF